Each of the 24 T cell receptor beta chains below was sequenced from the same sample in a study of blood T cell repertoires in COVID-19. Assay used: immunoSEQ multiplex PCR; TCRdb lists only in-frame clones, some missing. This table holds under 200,000 clones, roughly 72% found once. Input material: peripheral blood. The receptors stem from an elderly woman with acute or convalescent COVID-19.

The chain links TRBV29-1 to TRBJ1-1, with 11 bases fitting TRBD1. The junction had 12 bases not matched to a gene; V was cut back by 3 bases and J by 3 bases. CDR1 and CDR2 from the germline V gene are SQVTM and ANQGSEA. The CDR3 has 17 residues. CDR3 sequence reads: CSVETWRGTGGDTEAFF. The DNA of the CDR3 is TGCAGCGTTGAGACGTGGAGGGGGACAGGGGGTGACACTGAAGCTTTCTTT.

The chain combines TRBV5-4 with TRBJ2-3, with 9 bases identical to TRBD1. The CDR3 has 16 amino acids. Germline CDR1 SGHNT, CDR2 YYREEE (reference sequence). With 0 bases clipped from V and 2 bases from J, the junction kept 4 bases outside the gene matches. DNA for the CDR3: TGTGCCAGCAGCTTGGGGACAGGGGTTGCCACAGATACGCAGTATTTT. This gives the protein CASSLGTGVATDTQYF. The full variable domain, with the rest looked up from reference TRBV5-4 and TRBJ2-3, is ETGVTQSPTHLIKTRGQQVTLRCSSQSGHNTVSWYQQALGQGPQFIFQYYREEENGRGNFPPRFSGLQFPNYSSELNVNALELDDSALYLCASSLGTGVATDTQYFGPGTRLTVL.

The chain recombines TRBV19 with TRBJ2-7; 8 bases fit TRBD1. Trimming removed 6 bases from V and 2 bases from J; junction bases left unmatched: 3. The CDR3 spans 13 residues. Germline loops: CDR1 LNHDA, CDR2 SQIVND (reference sequence). The DNA of the CDR3 is TGTGCCAGTAGGGGGACAGGTACCTACGAGCAGTACTTC. Translating gives CASRGTGTYEQYF.

This rearrangement joins TRBV6-5 to TRBJ1-2; 7 positions match TRBD1. Germline CDR1 is MNHEY and CDR2 is SVGAGI. This CDR3 spans 13 amino acids. The junction had 4 bases not matched to a gene; V was cut back by 5 bases and J by 4 bases. In DNA, the CDR3 is TGTGCCAGCAGTCGGGACAGCCGCTATGGCTACACCTTC. It yields the protein CASSRDSRYGYTF.

This CDR3 reads CASSQQGQYSEAFF. CDR3 in DNA: TGTGCCAGCAGCCAACAGGGTCAGTATTCTGAAGCTTTCTTT. The J gene is TRBJ1-1, the V gene TRBV3-1 (or the pseudogene TRBV3-2), with a possible D match to TRBD1 (5 bases). The CDR3 contains 14 residues. Germline CDR1 reads LGHDT; CDR2 reads YNNKEL (reference sequence). V lost 2 bases and J 6 bases, leaving 13 bases between the germline ends.

This rearrangement joins TRBV25-1 to TRBJ1-6; D not resolved. V was shortened by 3 bases and J by 0 bases, with 6 bases between the two germline ends. Per germline, CDR1 MGHDK and CDR2 SYGVNS. The CDR3 is 15 amino acids. CDR3 bases: TGTGCCAGCAGTGATATGAGCTCCTATAATTCACCCCTCCACTTT. Translation gives CASSDMSSYNSPLHF. The entire variable domain, with the rest obtained from reference TRBV25-1 and TRBJ1-6, is as follows: EADIYQTPRYLVIGTGKKITLECSQTMGHDKMYWYQQDPGMELHLIHYSYGVNSTEKGDLSSESTVSRIRTEHFPLTLESARPSHTSQYLCASSDMSSYNSPLHFGNGTRLTVT.

This clone is a singleton in its sample. This sequence joins TRBV19 and TRBJ1-1; TRBD1 agrees at 8 bases. In germline, CDR1 is LNHDA, CDR2 SQIVND (reference sequence). This CDR3 has 15 residues. Unmatched junction bases numbered 12, after V lost 5 bases and J lost 7 bases. CDR3 DNA: TGTGCCAGTAGTTCGACCCGGACAGGGTTGCGTGAAGCTTTCTTT. As protein: CASSSTRTGLREAFF.

This clone has just a few counts. V and J are TRBV5-5 and TRBJ1-6; tentatively, D is TRBD1 (5 bases). Germline CDR1 reads SGHKS; CDR2 reads YYEKEE (reference sequence). Trimming removed 0 bases from V and 6 bases from J, with 13 bases in between. This CDR3 is built from 16 residues. This CDR3 reads CASSLASQGGNSPLHF. The CDR3, as DNA: TGTGCCAGCAGCTTGGCCAGCCAGGGAGGTAATTCACCCCTCCACTTT.

This chain joins TRBV4-1 and TRBJ2-7, with D tentatively TRBD2 (6 bases). In germline, CDR1 is MGHRA, CDR2 YSYEKL. The CDR3 has 18 amino acids. Trimming took off 0 bases at V and 0 bases at J, with 18 bases between the two ends. CDR3 amino acids: CASSQDREFLPNSYEQYF. CDR3 nucleotides: TGCGCCAGCAGCCAAGATCGGGAGTTCCTGCCTAACTCCTACGAGCAGTACTTC.

This clone was counted a few times. This rearrangement joins TRBV9 to TRBJ1-5, with D perhaps TRBD1 (5 bases). This CDR3 has 15 residues. Germline V gene sequence: CDR1 SGDLS, CDR2 YYNGEE. Between the trimmed V and J ends, which lost 0 bases and 4 bases, there was a span of 11 bases. The CDR3 DNA reads as TGTGCCAGCAGCGTAGCGGGGGATGGAAATCAGCCCCAGCATTTT. Translated: CASSVAGDGNQPQHF. The variable domain in full, with the rest retrieved from reference TRBV9 and TRBJ1-5, is DSGVTQTPKHLITATGQRVTLRCSPRSGDLSVYWYQQSLDQGLQFLIQYYNGEERAKGNILERFSAQQFPDLHSELNLSSLELGDSALYFCASSVAGDGNQPQHFGDGTRLSIL.

This chain connects TRBV6-1 to TRBJ1-2; perhaps TRBD1 as D (6 bases). This CDR3 contains 14 residues. Germline assignment: CDR1 MNHNS and CDR2 SASEGT. The V end lost 8 bases, the J end lost 4 bases, and 17 bases lay between the germline ends. CDR3 coding DNA: TGTGCCAGCCTCCACACAGGGTTGGGCTATGGCTACACCTTC. Encoded protein: CASLHTGLGYGYTF.

The chain carries TRBV2 and TRBJ1-6; D remains ambiguous. Trimming shortened V by 5 bases and J by 10 bases, and 9 bases separated the two germline ends. Germline CDR1 SNHLY, CDR2 FYNNEI. This CDR3 region has 12 residues. The CDR3, as DNA: TGTGCCAGCAGTTCCGATAGATCACCCCTCCACTTT. Translation gives CASSSDRSPLHF.

The genes are TRBV6-2 or TRBV6-3 and TRBJ1-2; D not certain. Trimming stripped 4 bases from V and 4 bases from J, with 7 bases between. The CDR3 totals 12 residues. CDR1 is MNHEY and CDR2 is SVGEGT in the germline V gene. This CDR3 reads CASSWSAYGYTF. The CDR3, as DNA: TGTGCCAGCAGTTGGAGTGCCTATGGCTACACCTTC.

This rearrangement joins TRBV27 to TRBJ2-3, with D possibly TRBD2 on 5 matching bases. V was pared by 5 bases and J by 2 bases, with 20 bases between. The V gene's germline CDR1 is MNHEY and CDR2 SMNVEV (reference sequence). The CDR3 is 17 amino acids. The CDR3 region is CASSPRGTPSYTDTQYF. Here the CDR3 DNA reads TGTGCCAGCAGTCCCCGGGGTACCCCTTCTTACACAGATACGCAGTATTTT.

V gene TRBV5-1 combines with J gene TRBJ2-1; possibly TRBD1 for D (6 bases). The CDR3 sequence is 17 residues long. CDR1 is SGHRS, CDR2 YFSETQ, per germline. Deletions cut 0 bases from V and 4 bases from J, with 17 bases between. As DNA, the CDR3 is TGCGCCAGCAGCTTGGACCTCTTACAGGGCCCTTACAATGAGCAGTTCTTC. Protein: CASSLDLLQGPYNEQFF.

This clone was found once. CDR3 protein: CASSYAGSYEQYF. CDR3 bases: TGTGCCAGCAGTTACGCCGGGTCCTACGAGCAGTACTTC. V gene TRBV6-2 or TRBV6-3 combines with J gene TRBJ2-7; D is unresolved. Per the germline V gene, CDR1 is MNHEY and CDR2 is SVGEGT. This CDR3 comprises 13 residues. V was pared by 2 bases and J by 1 base, with 6 bases between.

The V and J genes are TRBV4-3 and TRBJ1-1; 9 bases are a match to TRBD1. V shed 0 bases, J shed 5 bases, and the junction held 7 bases outside the gene matches. The CDR3 extends over 16 amino acids. Germline values: CDR1 LGHNA, CDR2 YSLEER. CDR3 sequence (DNA): TGCGCCAGCAGCCAAGAGTGGCGACAGGGGGAGACTGAAGCTTTCTTT. It is translated as CASSQEWRQGETEAFF.

This clone was counted a few times. J is TRBJ1-2 and V is TRBV4-2; 8 nucleotides match TRBD1. V was pared by 0 bases and J by 5 bases, with 8 bases of the junction left unmatched. Germline CDR1 and CDR2: LGHNA and YNFKEQ. The CDR3 covers 16 residues. This CDR3 is CASSQEVQGARYGYTF. The CDR3 DNA reads TGTGCCAGCAGCCAAGAGGTCCAGGGGGCGCGGTATGGCTACACCTTC.

V gene TRBV6-1 combines with J gene TRBJ1-2, with D hard to call. With 5 bases removed from V and 8 bases from J, the gap between germline ends came to 21 bases. This CDR3 is built from 15 residues. Germline values: CDR1 MNHNS, CDR2 SASEGT. CDR3 loop: CASSPLGDGERGYTF. The CDR3 nucleotides read TGTGCCAGCAGTCCCCTTGGGGATGGGGAGCGGGGCTACACCTTC.

The sample holds a few counts of this clone. This chain uses TRBV5-1 with TRBJ2-2; possible D gene TRBD2, 7 bases. The length of the CDR3 is 14 residues. With 3 bases removed from V and 8 bases from J, the gap between germline ends came to 14 bases. CDR1 is SGHRS and CDR2 is YFSETQ in the germline V gene. The CDR3 is CASSWGLAAGELFF. As DNA, the CDR3 is TGCGCCAGCAGCTGGGGGCTAGCGGCGGGGGAGCTGTTTTTT.

The chain uses TRBV7-2 and TRBJ2-7, with a tentative D call TRBD1 (6 bases). The germline CDR1 and CDR2 sequences are SGHTA and FQGNSA. Trimming took off 1 base at V and 4 bases at J, with 8 bases between the two ends. The CDR3 totals 13 residues. Written as DNA, the CDR3 is TGTGCCAGCAGCTTAGACAGGGCTTACGAGCAGTACTTC. This sequence encodes CASSLDRAYEQYF.

J is TRBJ1-1 and V is TRBV5-1, with 11 bases identical to TRBD1. The CDR3 loop spans 18 amino acids. Germline CDR1 is SGHRS and CDR2 is YFSETQ. The V segment lost 4 bases and the J segment 7 bases; nucleotides outside the gene matches: 18. The CDR3 DNA reads TGCGCCAGCAGCGCCCTAACCGGGACAGGGGGACGAGACAGTGAAGCTTTCTTT. Protein product: CASSALTGTGGRDSEAFF.

The genes are TRBV5-4 and TRBJ2-3; 10 bases are a match to TRBD2. This CDR3 region has 17 residues. V lost 6 bases and J lost 3; bases outside the gene matches: 13. Looked up from germline, CDR1 is SGHNT and CDR2 is YYREEE (reference sequence). This CDR3 reads CASMPQASGGWTDTQYF. The CDR3 DNA follows: TGTGCCAGCATGCCCCAGGCTAGCGGGGGTTGGACAGATACGCAGTATTTT.

The chain carries TRBV6-4 and TRBJ1-5, with a tentative D call TRBD1 (5 bases). This CDR3 comprises 18 residues. CDR1 is MRHNA, CDR2 SNTAGT, per germline. Trimming shortened V by 4 bases and J by 0 bases, and 19 bases separated the two germline ends. The CDR3 region has the DNA TGTGCCAGCAGTGCCTATAAGGGGTGGGTACATAGCAATCAGCCCCAGCATTTT. Protein sequence: CASSAYKGWVHSNQPQHF.